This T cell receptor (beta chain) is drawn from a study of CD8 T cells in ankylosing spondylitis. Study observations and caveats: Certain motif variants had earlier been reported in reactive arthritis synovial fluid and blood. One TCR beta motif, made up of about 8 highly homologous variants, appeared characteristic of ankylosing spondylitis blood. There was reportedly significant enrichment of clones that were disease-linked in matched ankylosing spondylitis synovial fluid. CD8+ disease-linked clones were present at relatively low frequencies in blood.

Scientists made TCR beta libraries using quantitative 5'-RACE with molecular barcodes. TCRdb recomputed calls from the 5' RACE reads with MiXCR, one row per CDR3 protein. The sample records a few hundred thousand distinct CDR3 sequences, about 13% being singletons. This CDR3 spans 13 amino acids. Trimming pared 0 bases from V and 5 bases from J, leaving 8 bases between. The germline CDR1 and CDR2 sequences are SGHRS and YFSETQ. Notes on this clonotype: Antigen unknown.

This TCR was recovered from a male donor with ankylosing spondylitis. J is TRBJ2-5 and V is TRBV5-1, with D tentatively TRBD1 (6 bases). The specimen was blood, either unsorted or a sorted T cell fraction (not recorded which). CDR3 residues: CASSLDQGETQYF. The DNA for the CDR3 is TGCGCCAGCAGCTTGGATCAGGGGGAGACCCAGTACTTC.